This TCR beta chain was sequenced in a study of CD8 T cells in Susac syndrome. With 5 bases removed from V and 1 base from J, the gap between germline ends came to 8 bases. This CDR3 contains 13 residues. When the RNA was reverse transcribed, random hexamers were used with an input of about 0.45 to 1 ug. Each CDR3 protein gets one entry after TCRdb re-called the immunoSEQ multiplex PCR reads with MiXCR. This sample yields some 450,000 distinct CDR3 sequences, of which roughly 85% are seen a single time; approximately 0.12% belongs to the top ten. The clonotype comes from a human donor with multiple sclerosis. The sequenced sample consisted of CD8+ T cells from PBMCs. The chain links TRBV12-3 or TRBV12-4 to TRBJ2-5, with D unclear. The CDR3 loop is CASSPHIQETQYF. For the CDR3, the DNA is TGTGCCAGCAGTCCCCACATCCAAGAGACCCAGTACTTC.